The 32 T cell receptor beta chains presented below share a single source sample, sequenced in a study of blood T cell repertoires in COVID-19 (dated by TCRdb to the early 2020s). The method behind the library was the immunoSEQ multiplex PCR assay. Sourced from immuneACCESS, this table was stored by TCRdb with only in-frame sequences that have V and J called. A share of the clones is absent; for the studies checked, an unresolved V gene accounts for under half, and the remainder has no known explanation. The sample table lists 300,000 to 400,000 clones, about nine tenths of them with a count of one. 4.5% to 6.5% of the sample belongs to the ten largest clones. The sample comprised PBMCs or T cells enriched from blood (not recorded which). Receptors were obtained from a man aged 60 to 69 who had recovered from COVID-19.

The chain recombines TRBV5-1 with TRBJ2-1; tentative D call: TRBD1 (6 bases). Germline CDR1 SGHRS, CDR2 YFSETQ. This CDR3 has 16 residues. Between the trimmed V and J ends, which lost 0 bases and 4 bases, there was a span of 14 bases. The CDR3 nucleotides are TGCGCCAGCAGCTTGGCCCCGAGGACAGCTTACAATGAGCAGTTCTTC. It codes for CASSLAPRTAYNEQFF.

This chain links TRBV5-1 with TRBJ2-5, with TRBD1 identical over 7 bases. Germline V gene lookup returns CDR1 SGHRS and CDR2 YFSETQ. This CDR3 comprises 13 residues. V dropped 4 bases and J dropped 2; count of bases not matched to a gene: 2. CDR3 in amino acids: CASSTGVQETQYF. The CDR3 DNA follows: TGCGCCAGCAGCACAGGGGTGCAAGAGACCCAGTACTTC.

The chain recombines TRBV30 with TRBJ2-2, with D maybe TRBD1 (6 bases). From germline, CDR1 is GTSNPN and CDR2 SVGIG (reference sequence). The CDR3 covers 14 residues. Trimming shortened V by 0 bases and J by 7 bases, and 12 bases separated the two germline ends. CDR3 coding DNA: TGTGCCTGGAGTGTAAACAGGGTTAGCGGGGAGCTGTTTTTT. Encoded protein: CAWSVNRVSGELFF.

This chain links TRBV7-9 with TRBJ1-5; D is uncertain. V lost 1 base and J lost 0, with 7 bases in between. The CDR3 sequence is 15 residues long. Germline values: CDR1 SEHNR, CDR2 FQNEAQ (reference sequence). The DNA for the CDR3 is TGTGCCAGCAGCTTAGGAACAAATAGCAATCAGCCCCAGCATTTT. It encodes CASSLGTNSNQPQHF. Based on the CDR3 plus reference TRBV7-9 and TRBJ1-5, the full variable domain is DTGVSQNPRHKITKRGQNVTFRCDPISEHNRLYWYRQTLGQGPEFLTYFQNEAQLEKSRLLSDRFSAERPKGSFSTLEIQRTEQGDSAMYLCASSLGTNSNQPQHFGDGTRLSIL.

The chain is built from TRBV2 and TRBJ1-1; D is unresolved. Per germline, CDR1 SNHLY and CDR2 FYNNEI. This CDR3 contains 12 residues. V was pared by 4 bases and J by 8 bases, with 11 bases between. The CDR3 is CASSVMGAEAFF. The CDR3 DNA is TGTGCCAGCAGTGTTATGGGAGCAGAAGCTTTCTTT.

The chain uses TRBV3-1 (or the pseudogene TRBV3-2) and TRBJ2-7, with 8 bases matching TRBD2. The CDR3 runs 15 residues. Trimming took 1 base from V and 4 from J; bases not matched to a gene: 6. Looked up from germline, CDR1 is LGHDT and CDR2 is YNNKEL (reference sequence). The CDR3 DNA sequence: TGTGCCAGCAGCCAAGTCCCCGGGAGGGAATACGAGCAGTACTTC. Translated: CASSQVPGREYEQYF.

There are a few counts of this clone. V usage is TRBV2 and J usage is TRBJ2-5; D is perhaps TRBD2 (6 bases). This CDR3 contains 13 residues. Germline CDR1 is SNHLY and CDR2 is FYNNEI. Trimming removed 11 bases from V and 5 bases from J, with 18 bases in between. In DNA, the CDR3 is TGTGCCGGACGACCAGCTGGAGGGGAGACCCAGTACTTC. Amino acid sequence: CAGRPAGGETQYF. Combining the CDR3 with reference TRBV2 and TRBJ2-5 gives the whole variable domain EPEVTQTPSHQVTQMGQEVILRCVPISNHLYFYWYRQILGQKVEFLVSFYNNEISEKSEIFDDQFSVERPDGSNFTLKIRSTKLEDSAMYFCAGRPAGGETQYFGPGTRLLVL.

The chain joins TRBV4-2 to TRBJ2-7, with 13 bases lining up with TRBD2. The germline V gene encodes CDR1 LGHNA and CDR2 YNFKEQ. This CDR3 region has 16 residues. Germline trimming cut 3 bases from V and 5 bases from J; bases unmatched to any gene: 7. The CDR3 bases are TGTGCCAGCAGCCAGGAACTAGCGGGAGGGCCTCACGAGCAGTACTTC. This encodes CASSQELAGGPHEQYF.

Here the CDR3 DNA reads TGTGCCTGGACCGGGACAGGGGGCCGGCCACCTTTTTTT. It specifies CAWTGTGGRPPFF. The chain employs TRBV30 and TRBJ1-4, with 12 bases aligning to TRBD1. V gave up 4 bases and J gave up 17 bases; unmatched junction bases: 11. The CDR3 consists of 13 residues. From germline, CDR1 is GTSNPN and CDR2 SVGIG (reference sequence).

The J gene is TRBJ2-1, the V gene TRBV7-9, with TRBD2 as a possible D gene (6 bases). Trimming cost V 4 bases and J 15 bases, with 22 bases left between them. The CDR3 contains 14 residues. Germline V gene sequence: CDR1 SEHNR, CDR2 FQNEAQ (reference sequence). CDR3: CASSSPREASRLFF. The CDR3 coding sequence is TGTGCCAGCAGCTCCCCGAGGGAGGCTAGCCGGTTGTTCTTC.

This clone was observed a single time. The CDR3 spells CASSYSIRYNSPLHF. DNA for the CDR3: TGTGCCAGCAGTTACTCGATACGGTATAATTCACCCCTCCACTTT. The chain employs TRBV6-2 or TRBV6-3 and TRBJ1-6; D remains ambiguous. Germline CDR1 reads MNHEY; CDR2 reads SVGEGT. The CDR3 runs to 15 residues. Trimming stripped 0 bases from V and 4 bases from J, with 7 bases between.

V usage is TRBV11-2 and J usage is TRBJ2-1, with D unresolved. The germline V and J ends were trimmed by 2 bases and 3 bases, with 8 bases remaining between them. The CDR3 consists of 14 residues. Germline lookup yields CDR1 SGHAT and CDR2 FQNNGV. In DNA form, the CDR3 reads TGTGCCAGCAGCTTATTTTCAGGCTACAATGAGCAGTTCTTC. It is translated as CASSLFSGYNEQFF.

This chain links TRBV28 with TRBJ2-2; D call uncertain. This CDR3 is 14 amino acids long. The germline CDR1 and CDR2 sequences are MDHEN and SYDVKM. Trimming took off 8 bases at V and 3 bases at J, with 13 bases between the two ends. In DNA, the CDR3 is TGTGCCAGCTTTAACGGGTTGGACACCGGGGAGCTGTTTTTT. The encoded protein is CASFNGLDTGELFF.

The chain is built from TRBV11-2 and TRBJ1-2; tentatively, D is TRBD1 (5 bases). V was shortened by 0 bases and J by 5 bases, with 16 bases between the two germline ends. Germline V lookup: CDR1 SGHAT, CDR2 FQNNGV. This CDR3 contains 16 residues. The CDR3 DNA is TGTGCCAGCAGCTTAGATCGGGGAGGGGCCTCTTATGGCTACACCTTC. Translated: CASSLDRGGASYGYTF.

This clone showed up just once. DNA of the CDR3: TGTGCCTGGTCTACAGGGGGTAGGAGGGCCTATCTGTTAGGCCAGTACTTC. Translated: CAWSTGGRRAYLLGQYF. V gene TRBV30 combines with J gene TRBJ2-5; 8 bases are shared with TRBD1. Germline values: CDR1 GTSNPN, CDR2 SVGIG (reference sequence). Losses at the gene ends were 5 bases for V and 10 bases for J; bases not matched to a gene: 24. The CDR3 has 17 residues.

This clone has only a few counts. The genes are TRBV18 and TRBJ2-1; TRBD1 matches 8 bases. The V gene's germline CDR1 is KGHSH and CDR2 LQKENI. Trimming took 0 bases from V and 4 from J; bases not matched to a gene: 5. There are 16 residues in the CDR3. The CDR3 DNA sequence: TGTGCCAGCTCACCACCTAGGACAGGGTTATACAATGAGCAGTTCTTC. It yields the protein CASSPPRTGLYNEQFF.

The DNA for the CDR3 is TGTGCCAGCAGCTTATTAGGAACTAGCGGGAACAATGAGCAGTTCTTC. It codes for CASSLLGTSGNNEQFF. This chain connects TRBV7-9 to TRBJ2-1, with 10 nucleotides matching TRBD2. The junction had 6 bases not matched to a gene; V was cut back by 2 bases and J by 5 bases. CDR3 length: 16 amino acids. CDR1 is SEHNR, CDR2 FQNEAQ, per germline (reference sequence).

The chain combines TRBV7-3 with TRBJ1-2, with 12 bases that match TRBD1. This CDR3 has 14 amino acids. Germline CDR1 SGHTA, CDR2 FQGTGA. Unmatched junction bases numbered 1, after V lost 1 base and J lost 7 bases. The DNA for the CDR3 is TGTGCCAGCAGCTTAATGGGACAGGGGGCTGGCTACACCTTC. As protein: CASSLMGQGAGYTF.

The V gene is TRBV3-1 (or the pseudogene TRBV3-2), the J gene TRBJ1-3; D remains unclear. V was shortened by 2 bases and J by 2 bases, with 7 bases between the two germline ends. This CDR3 spans 14 amino acids. Germline CDR1 and CDR2: LGHDT and YNNKEL (reference sequence). CDR3 region: CASSQPSAGNTIYF. CDR3 nucleotides: TGTGCCAGCAGCCAACCGAGTGCTGGAAACACCATATATTTT.

This chain connects TRBV27 to TRBJ1-6; TRBD1 matches 7 bases. The germline CDR1 and CDR2 sequences are MNHEY and SMNVEV (reference sequence). V trimming: 2 bases; J trimming: 8 bases; junction bases outside the gene matches: 3. This CDR3 has 14 amino acids. The CDR3 nucleotides read TGTGCCAGCAGTTTAGACAGGGTGGATTCACCCCTCCACTTT. This codes for CASSLDRVDSPLHF.

The chain couples TRBV3-1 (or the pseudogene TRBV3-2) to TRBJ2-1; TRBD1 is a possible D gene (6 bases). Germline V CDR1 and CDR2: LGHDT, YNNKEL (reference sequence). Trimming removed 4 bases at V and 10 bases at J, with 17 bases between. The CDR3 runs 14 residues. The CDR3 DNA sequence: TGTGCCAGCAGCCCGGCCCAGGGGCTAGCCGAGCAGTTCTTC. Protein product: CASSPAQGLAEQFF.

The gene calls are TRBV5-4 and TRBJ2-2; possibly TRBD2 for D (6 bases). CDR1 and CDR2 from the germline V gene are SGHNT and YYREEE (reference sequence). The V end was cut by 2 bases, the J end by 2 bases, with 13 bases between. The CDR3 extends over 16 amino acids. The CDR3 spells CASSFGGLGNTGELFF. Here the CDR3 DNA reads TGTGCCAGCAGCTTTGGAGGGTTAGGTAACACCGGGGAGCTGTTTTTT. Combining the CDR3 with reference TRBV5-4 and TRBJ2-2 gives the whole variable domain ETGVTQSPTHLIKTRGQQVTLRCSSQSGHNTVSWYQQALGQGPQFIFQYYREEENGRGNFPPRFSGLQFPNYSSELNVNALELDDSALYLCASSFGGLGNTGELFFGEGSRLTVL.

This chain links TRBV18 with TRBJ1-1; 7 bases map to TRBD1. V gave up 3 bases and J gave up 8 bases; unmatched junction bases: 12. The CDR3 extends over 15 amino acids. CDR1 KGHSH and CDR2 LQKENI come from the germline V gene. The CDR3 region has the DNA TGTGCCAGCTCACCCTTCAGGGGGACCCGATCGGAAGCTTTCTTT. This translates into CASSPFRGTRSEAFF.

The chain carries TRBV7-3 and TRBJ2-1, with 10 bases aligning to TRBD2. Germline V gene sequence: CDR1 SGHTA, CDR2 FQGTGA. CDR3 length: 19 amino acids. Trimming cost V 1 base and J 5 bases; bases outside gene matches: 14. In nucleotides, the CDR3 is TGTGCCAGCAGCTTAATAGGCACAGCTCTAGCGGGAGAAAACAATGAGCAGTTCTTC. Protein: CASSLIGTALAGENNEQFF.

This chain links TRBV5-1 with TRBJ1-1; 7 bases agree with TRBD1. In germline, CDR1 is SGHRS, CDR2 YFSETQ. This CDR3 contains 15 residues. Trimming cost V 4 bases and J 8 bases; bases outside gene matches: 14. Written as DNA, the CDR3 is TGCGCCAGCAGCATATCCGGGACAGTCCGCTCGGAAGCTTTCTTT. Protein product: CASSISGTVRSEAFF.

V and J are TRBV7-3 and TRBJ1-3, with 8 positions matching TRBD1. With V trimmed by 5 bases and J by 8 bases, 11 bases remained unmatched. CDR3 length equals 15 residues. CDR1 is SGHTA and CDR2 is FQGTGA in the germline V gene. The CDR3 DNA reads as TGTGCCAGCAGCGCCACCGGACAGGGTACGGACACCATATATTTT. It yields the protein CASSATGQGTDTIYF.

This rearrangement joins TRBV27 to TRBJ2-7; D unclear. This CDR3 contains 13 residues. Trimming cost V 5 bases and J 4 bases, with 12 bases left between them. The germline V gene has CDR1 MNHEY and CDR2 SMNVEV (reference sequence). The CDR3 DNA follows: TGTGCCAGCAGTACCGACCCTAGGTACGAGCAGTACTTC. Translating it yields CASSTDPRYEQYF.

V usage is TRBV5-4 and J usage is TRBJ2-1; TRBD2 aligns across 10 bases. Germline V gene data show CDR1 as SGHNT and CDR2 as YYREEE (reference sequence). The CDR3 spans 16 residues. J was trimmed by 8 bases and V by 3 bases; bases with no gene match: 11. This CDR3 is CASSSPGASGGDEQFF. The CDR3 bases are TGTGCCAGCAGCTCCCCGGGGGCTAGCGGGGGCGATGAGCAGTTCTTC.

The chain employs TRBV6-5 and TRBJ1-2; 9 nucleotides line up with TRBD1. CDR1 is MNHEY and CDR2 is SVGAGI in the germline V gene. The V and J ends lost 6 bases and 3 bases, in that order; junction bases with no gene match: 8. The CDR3 sequence is 15 residues long. This CDR3 reads CASSPYRGQYYGYTF. The CDR3 DNA follows: TGTGCCAGCAGCCCCTACAGGGGGCAGTACTATGGCTACACCTTC.

This clone was seen just once. The CDR3 sequence: CASSVGGASPYGYTF. The CDR3 nucleotides read TGTGCCAGCTCCGTTGGGGGGGCCTCTCCCTATGGCTACACCTTC. This chain uses TRBV28 with TRBJ1-2; perhaps TRBD1 as D (6 bases). The germline V gene has CDR1 MDHEN and CDR2 SYDVKM. V was cut by 8 bases and J by 4 bases, with 20 bases left in between. This CDR3 contains 15 residues.

This chain connects TRBV20-1 to TRBJ1-2; maybe TRBD1 (6 bases). Trimming removed 5 bases at V and 6 bases at J, with 10 bases between. The length of the CDR3 is 11 residues. Germline loops: CDR1 DFQATT, CDR2 SNEGSKA (reference sequence). The CDR3 reads CSALRTDGYTF. CDR3 in DNA: TGCAGTGCTCTCCGGACAGATGGCTACACCTTC.

The chain joins TRBV18 to TRBJ2-2; 8 bases are shared with TRBD2. J gave up 2 bases and V 6 bases, and 5 bases lay outside the gene matches. The CDR3 runs 15 residues. The germline CDR1 and CDR2 sequences are KGHSH and LQKENI. The CDR3 nucleotides read TGTGCCAGCTCGCCCATAGCGGGAAACACCGGGGAGCTGTTTTTT. Its translation: CASSPIAGNTGELFF.